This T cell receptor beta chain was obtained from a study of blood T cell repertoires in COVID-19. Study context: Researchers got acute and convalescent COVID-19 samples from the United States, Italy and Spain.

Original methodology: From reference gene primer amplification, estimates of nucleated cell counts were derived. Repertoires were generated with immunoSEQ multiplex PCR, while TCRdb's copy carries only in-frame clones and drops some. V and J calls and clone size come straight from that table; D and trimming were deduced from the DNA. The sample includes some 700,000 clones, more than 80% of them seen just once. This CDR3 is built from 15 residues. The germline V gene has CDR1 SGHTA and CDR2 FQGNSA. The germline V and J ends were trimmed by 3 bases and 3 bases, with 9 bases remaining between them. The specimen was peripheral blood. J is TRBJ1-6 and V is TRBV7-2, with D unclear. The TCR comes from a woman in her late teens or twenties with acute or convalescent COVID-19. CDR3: CASSLEGLYNSPLHF. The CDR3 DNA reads TGTGCCAGCAGCTTGGAGGGTCTCTATAATTCACCCCTCCACTTT.